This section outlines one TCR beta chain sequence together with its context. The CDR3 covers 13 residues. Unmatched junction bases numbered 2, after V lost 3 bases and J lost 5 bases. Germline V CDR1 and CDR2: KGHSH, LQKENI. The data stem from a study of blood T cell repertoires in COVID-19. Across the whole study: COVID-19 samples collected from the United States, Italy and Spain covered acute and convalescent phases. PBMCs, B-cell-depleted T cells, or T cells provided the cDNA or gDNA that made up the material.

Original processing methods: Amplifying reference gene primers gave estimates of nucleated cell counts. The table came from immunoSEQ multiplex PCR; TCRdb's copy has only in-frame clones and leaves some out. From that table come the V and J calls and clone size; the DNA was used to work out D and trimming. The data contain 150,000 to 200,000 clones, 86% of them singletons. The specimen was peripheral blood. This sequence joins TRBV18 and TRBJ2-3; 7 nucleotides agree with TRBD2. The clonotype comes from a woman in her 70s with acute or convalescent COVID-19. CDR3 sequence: CASSPAGVDTQYF. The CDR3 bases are TGTGCCAGCTCACCCGCGGGAGTAGATACGCAGTATTTT.